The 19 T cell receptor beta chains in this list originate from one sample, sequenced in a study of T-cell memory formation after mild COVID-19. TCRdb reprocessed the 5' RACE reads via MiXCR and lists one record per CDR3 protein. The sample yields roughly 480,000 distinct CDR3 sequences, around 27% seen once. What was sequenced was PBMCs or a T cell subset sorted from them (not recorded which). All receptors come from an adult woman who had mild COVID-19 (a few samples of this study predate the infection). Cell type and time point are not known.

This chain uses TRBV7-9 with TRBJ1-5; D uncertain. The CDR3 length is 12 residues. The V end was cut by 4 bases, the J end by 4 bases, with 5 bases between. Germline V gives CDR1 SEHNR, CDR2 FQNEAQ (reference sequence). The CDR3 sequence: CASSWMNQPQHF. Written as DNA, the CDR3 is TGTGCCAGCAGCTGGATGAATCAGCCCCAGCATTTT.

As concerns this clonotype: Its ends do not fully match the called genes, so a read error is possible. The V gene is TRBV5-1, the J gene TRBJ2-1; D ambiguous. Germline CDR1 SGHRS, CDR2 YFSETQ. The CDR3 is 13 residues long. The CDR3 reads CARSLEPYNEQFF. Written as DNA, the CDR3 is TGCGCCAGAAGCTTGGAACCCTACAATGAGCAGTTCTTC.

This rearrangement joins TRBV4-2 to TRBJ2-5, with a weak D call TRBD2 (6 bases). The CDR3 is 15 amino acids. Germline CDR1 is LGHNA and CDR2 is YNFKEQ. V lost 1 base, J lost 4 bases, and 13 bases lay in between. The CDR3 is CASSQGRELGETQYF. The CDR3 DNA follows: TGTGCCAGCAGCCAAGGGCGGGAATTGGGAGAGACCCAGTACTTC.

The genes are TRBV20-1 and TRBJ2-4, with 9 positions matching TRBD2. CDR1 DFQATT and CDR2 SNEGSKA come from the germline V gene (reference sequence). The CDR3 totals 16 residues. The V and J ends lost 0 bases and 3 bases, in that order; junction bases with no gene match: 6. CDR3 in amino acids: CSARDWDSGGKNIQYF. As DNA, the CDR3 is TGCAGTGCTAGAGATTGGGATAGCGGGGGCAAAAACATTCAGTACTTC.

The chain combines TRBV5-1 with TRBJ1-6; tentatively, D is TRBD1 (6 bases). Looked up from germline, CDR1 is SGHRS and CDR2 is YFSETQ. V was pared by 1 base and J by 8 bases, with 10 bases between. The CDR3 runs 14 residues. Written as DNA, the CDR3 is TGCGCCAGCAGCTTGTCAGGGGACGATTCACCCCTCCACTTT. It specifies CASSLSGDDSPLHF.

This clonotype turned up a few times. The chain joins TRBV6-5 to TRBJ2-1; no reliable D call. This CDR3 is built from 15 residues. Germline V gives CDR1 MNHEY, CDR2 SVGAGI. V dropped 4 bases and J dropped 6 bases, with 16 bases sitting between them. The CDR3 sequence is CASSLDPGSGNEQFF. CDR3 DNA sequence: TGTGCCAGCAGTTTGGACCCCGGGTCGGGCAATGAGCAGTTCTTC.

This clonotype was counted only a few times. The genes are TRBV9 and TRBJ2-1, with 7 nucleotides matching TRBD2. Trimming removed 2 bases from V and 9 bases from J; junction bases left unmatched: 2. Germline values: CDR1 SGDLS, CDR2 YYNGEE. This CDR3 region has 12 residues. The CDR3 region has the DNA TGTGCCAGCAGCGTGAGCGGGATTGAGCAGTTCTTC. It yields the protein CASSVSGIEQFF.

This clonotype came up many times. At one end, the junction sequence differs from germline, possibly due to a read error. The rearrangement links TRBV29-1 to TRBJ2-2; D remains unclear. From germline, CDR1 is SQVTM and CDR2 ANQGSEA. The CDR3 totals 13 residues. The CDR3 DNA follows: TGCAGCGTTTGGGTAACGAACATCGGGGAGCTGTTTTTT. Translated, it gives CSVWVTNIGELFF.

The CDR3 loop reads CSARGRASYNEQFF. CDR3 bases: TGCAGTGCTAGAGGGAGGGCCTCCTACAATGAGCAGTTCTTC. The rearrangement uses TRBV20-1 and TRBJ2-1; D possibly corresponds to TRBD2 (6 bases). CDR1 and CDR2 (germline): DFQATT, SNEGSKA (reference sequence). V lost 1 base and J 0 bases, leaving 7 bases between the germline ends. There are 14 residues in the CDR3.

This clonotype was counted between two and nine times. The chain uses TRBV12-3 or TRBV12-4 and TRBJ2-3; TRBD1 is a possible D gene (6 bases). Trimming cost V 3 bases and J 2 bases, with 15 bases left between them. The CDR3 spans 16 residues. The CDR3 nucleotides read TGTGCCAGCAGTTTGGACCGGGACACCTACACAGATACGCAGTATTTT. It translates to CASSLDRDTYTDTQYF.

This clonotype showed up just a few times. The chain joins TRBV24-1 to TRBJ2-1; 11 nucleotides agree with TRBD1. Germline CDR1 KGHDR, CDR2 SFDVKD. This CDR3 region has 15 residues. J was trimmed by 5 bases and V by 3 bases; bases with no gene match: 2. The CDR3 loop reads CATSDPGQGDNEQFF. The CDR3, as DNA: TGTGCCACCAGTGATCCGGGACAGGGGGACAATGAGCAGTTCTTC.

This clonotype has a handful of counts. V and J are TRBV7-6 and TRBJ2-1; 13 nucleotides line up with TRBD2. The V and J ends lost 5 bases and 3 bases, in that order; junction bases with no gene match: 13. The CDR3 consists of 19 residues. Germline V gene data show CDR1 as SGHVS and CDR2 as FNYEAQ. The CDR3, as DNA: TGTGCCAGCAGCCGACCATCGGGGACTAGCGGGAACAGCTACAATGAGCAGTTCTTC. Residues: CASSRPSGTSGNSYNEQFF.

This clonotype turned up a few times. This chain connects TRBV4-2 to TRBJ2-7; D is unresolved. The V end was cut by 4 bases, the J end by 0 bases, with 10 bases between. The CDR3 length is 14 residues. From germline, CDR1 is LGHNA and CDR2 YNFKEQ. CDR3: CASSLQAGSYEQYF. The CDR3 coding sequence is TGTGCCAGCAGCCTCCAGGCCGGCTCCTACGAGCAGTACTTC.

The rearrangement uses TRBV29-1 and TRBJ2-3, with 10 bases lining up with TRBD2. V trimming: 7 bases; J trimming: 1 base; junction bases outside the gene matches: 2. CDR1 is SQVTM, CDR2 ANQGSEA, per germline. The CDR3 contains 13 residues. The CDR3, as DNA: TGCAGCGCCACTAGCGGGGGCACAGATACGCAGTATTTT. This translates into CSATSGGTDTQYF.

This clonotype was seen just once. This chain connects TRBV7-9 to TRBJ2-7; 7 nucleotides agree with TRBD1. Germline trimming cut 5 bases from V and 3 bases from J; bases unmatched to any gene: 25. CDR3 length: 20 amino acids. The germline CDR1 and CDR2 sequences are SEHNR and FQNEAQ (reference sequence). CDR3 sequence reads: CASSLTTGHGTAPPYYEQYF. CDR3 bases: TGTGCCAGCAGCCTCACCACGGGACACGGGACAGCTCCCCCGTACTACGAGCAGTACTTC.

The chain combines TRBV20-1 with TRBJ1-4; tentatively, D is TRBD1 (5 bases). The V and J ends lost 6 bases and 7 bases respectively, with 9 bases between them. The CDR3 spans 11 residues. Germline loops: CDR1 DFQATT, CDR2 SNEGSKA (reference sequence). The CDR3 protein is CSASRAEKLFF. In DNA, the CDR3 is TGCAGTGCGTCCAGGGCTGAAAAACTGTTTTTT.

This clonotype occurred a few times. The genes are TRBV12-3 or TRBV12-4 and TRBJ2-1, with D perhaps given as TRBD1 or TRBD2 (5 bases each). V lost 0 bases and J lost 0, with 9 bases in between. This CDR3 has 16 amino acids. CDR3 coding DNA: TGTGCCAGCAGTTTAGCGCTTGGGGGCTCCTACAATGAGCAGTTCTTC. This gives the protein CASSLALGGSYNEQFF.

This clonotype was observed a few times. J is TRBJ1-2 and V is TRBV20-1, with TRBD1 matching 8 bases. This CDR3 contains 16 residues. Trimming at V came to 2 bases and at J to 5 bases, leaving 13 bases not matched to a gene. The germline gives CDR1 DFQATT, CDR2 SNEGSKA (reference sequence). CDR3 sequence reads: CSARPTDRGYSYGYTF. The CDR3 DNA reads TGCAGTGCTAGACCAACCGACAGGGGCTATAGTTATGGCTACACCTTC.

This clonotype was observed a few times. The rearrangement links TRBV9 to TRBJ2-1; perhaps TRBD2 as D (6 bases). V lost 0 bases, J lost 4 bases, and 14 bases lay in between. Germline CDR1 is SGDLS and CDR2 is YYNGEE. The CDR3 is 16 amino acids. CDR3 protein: CASSVDDGRGYNEQFF. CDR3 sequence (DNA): TGTGCCAGCAGCGTAGACGACGGGAGAGGGTACAATGAGCAGTTCTTC.